A single T cell receptor beta chain is shown here with its context. The antigen remains undetermined. Patients showing uncontrolled infection, other autoimmune disease, pregnancy or lactation were ineligible. Diagnoses were made from clinical symptoms, serum measures (thyroxine and TRAb), thyroid ultrasound and orbital computed tomography. The investigators amplified TCR beta CDR3 regions from RNA transcripts. The HTBI primer set was used in a first-round RT-PCR of the TCR CDR3. Using its own MiXCR run on the multiplex PCR reads, TCRdb lists one record per CDR3 protein. Of 550,000 to 700,000 distinct CDR3 sequences listed, 46% are singletons. Germline loops: CDR1 GTSNPN, CDR2 SVGIG (reference sequence). The CDR3 sequence is 14 residues long. The V segment lost 0 bases and the J segment 7 bases; nucleotides outside the gene matches: 6. The entry originates in a study of T cells in Graves' hyperthyroidism and ophthalmopathy.

General study points: Blood also carried most thyroid clonotypes expanded above 0.001. In validation, the model predicted ophthalmopathy. These predictions came a median roughly 7.1 months before onset.

This sequence originates from an adult woman with Graves' disease, either hyperthyroidism or ophthalmopathy (not recorded which). Sequenced: peripheral blood or thyroid tissue (not recorded which). The chain carries TRBV30 and TRBJ2-5; 9 bases align to TRBD1. The CDR3 reads CAWSVQGALGTQYF. The CDR3 DNA reads TGTGCCTGGAGTGTACAGGGGGCGCTGGGGACCCAGTACTTC.